This T cell receptor beta chain derives from a study of CD8 T cells in ankylosing spondylitis. V was pared by 5 bases and J by 8 bases, with 14 bases between. Per germline, CDR1 SEHNR and CDR2 FQNEAQ (reference sequence). The CDR3 has 13 residues. In this sample, this clonotype turned up many times. TCRdb re-analysed the 5' RACE reads in MiXCR, keeping a single row per CDR3 protein. In the table there are roughly 130,000 distinct CDR3 sequences, approximately 8.4% of which are singletons. The sample was synovial fluid, either unsorted or a sorted T cell fraction (not recorded which). This TCR derives from a male donor with ankylosing spondylitis. The gene calls are TRBV7-9 and TRBJ2-3, with D possibly matching TRBD1 (6 bases). The CDR3 region has the DNA TGTGCCAGCAGCGCCCCGGACAGCAGTACGCAGTATTTT. Translating it yields CASSAPDSSTQYF.